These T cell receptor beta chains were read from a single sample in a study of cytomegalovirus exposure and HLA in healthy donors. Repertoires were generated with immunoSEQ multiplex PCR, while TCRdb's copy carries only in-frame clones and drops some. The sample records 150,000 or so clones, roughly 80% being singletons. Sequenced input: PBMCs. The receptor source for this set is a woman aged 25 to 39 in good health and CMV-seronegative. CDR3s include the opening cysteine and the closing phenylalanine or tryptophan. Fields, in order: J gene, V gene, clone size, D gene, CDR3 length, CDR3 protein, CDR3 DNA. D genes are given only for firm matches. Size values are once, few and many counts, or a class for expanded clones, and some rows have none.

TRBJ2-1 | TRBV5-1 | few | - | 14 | CASSLGGPYNEQFF | TGCGCCAGCAGCTTGGGGGGCCCATACAATGAGCAGTTCTTC
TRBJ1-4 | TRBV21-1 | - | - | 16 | CASGSLSGDAREKLFF | TGTGCCAGCGGGTCCCTTTCGGGGGACGCTCGGGAAAAACTGTTTTTT
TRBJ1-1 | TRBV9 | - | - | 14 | CASSVAAENTEAFF | TGTGCCAGCAGCGTAGCTGCGGAGAACACTGAAGCTTTCTTT
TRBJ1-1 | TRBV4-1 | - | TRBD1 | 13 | CASSPTGTTEAFF | TGCGCCAGCAGCCCGACAGGGACGACTGAAGCTTTCTTT
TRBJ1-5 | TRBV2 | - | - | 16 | CASSGQGGYGNQPQHF | TGTGCCAGCAGTGGGCAGGGAGGATATGGCAATCAGCCCCAGCATTTT
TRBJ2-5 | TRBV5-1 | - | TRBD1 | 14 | CASSSPDRGETQYF | TGCGCCAGCAGCTCACCGGACAGGGGGGAGACCCAGTACTTC
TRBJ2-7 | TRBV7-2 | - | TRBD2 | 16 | CASSLSLGLEVYEQYF | TGTGCCAGCAGCTTAAGCTTGGGACTAGAAGTCTACGAGCAGTACTTC
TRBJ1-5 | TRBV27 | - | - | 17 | CASSPNYGSYSNQPQHF | TGTGCCAGCAGTCCTAACTACGGCTCCTATAGCAATCAGCCCCAGCATTTT
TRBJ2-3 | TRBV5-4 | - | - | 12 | CASSPGTDTQYF | TGTGCCAGCAGCCCCGGCACAGATACGCAGTATTTT
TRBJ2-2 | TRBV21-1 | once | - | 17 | CASSKEGKAPRTGELFF | TGTGCCAGCAGCAAGGAGGGTAAGGCTCCAAGGACCGGGGAGCTGTTTTTT
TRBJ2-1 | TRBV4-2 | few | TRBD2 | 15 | CASTPLAGGVYEQFF | TGTGCCAGCACGCCCTTAGCGGGGGGGGTTTATGAGCAGTTCTTC
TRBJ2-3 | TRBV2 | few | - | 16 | CASSGNRGKGTDTQYF | TGTGCCAGCAGTGGCAATCGGGGGAAGGGCACAGATACGCAGTATTTT
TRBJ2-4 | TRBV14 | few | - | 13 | CASSQSPGGFKYF | TGTGCCAGCAGCCAAAGTCCGGGGGGCTTTAAGTACTTC
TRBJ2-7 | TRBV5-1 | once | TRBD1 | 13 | CASGHTGAYEQYF | TGCGCCAGCGGACATACAGGGGCCTACGAGCAGTACTTC
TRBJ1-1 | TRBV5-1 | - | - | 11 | CASSLGAEAFF | TGCGCCAGCAGCTTGGGAGCAGAAGCTTTCTTT
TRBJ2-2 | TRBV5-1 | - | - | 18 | CASSLFGHREGGTGELFF | TGCGCCAGCAGCTTGTTTGGACACAGGGAGGGCGGCACCGGGGAGCTGTTTTTT
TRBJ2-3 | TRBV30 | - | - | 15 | CAWSRGGPSTDTQYF | TGTGCCTGGAGTAGGGGAGGCCCTAGCACAGATACGCAGTATTTT
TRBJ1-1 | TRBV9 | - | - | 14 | CASSEDSLNTEAFF | TGTGCCAGCAGCGAGGACAGTTTGAACACTGAAGCTTTCTTT
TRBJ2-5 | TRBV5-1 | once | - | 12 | CASSQTGTGLYF | TGCGCCAGCAGCCAGACAGGCACGGGTTTGTACTTC
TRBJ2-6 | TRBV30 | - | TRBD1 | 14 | CAWEQGAGANVLTF | TGTGCCTGGGAACAGGGGGCAGGGGCCAACGTCCTGACTTTC
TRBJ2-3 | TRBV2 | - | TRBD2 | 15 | CASRPSSGGTDTQYF | TGTGCCAGCAGGCCAAGTAGCGGGGGGACAGATACGCAGTATTTT
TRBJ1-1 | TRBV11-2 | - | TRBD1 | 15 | CASSFTQGAGAEAFF | TGTGCCAGCAGCTTCACACAGGGGGCTGGTGCTGAAGCTTTCTTT
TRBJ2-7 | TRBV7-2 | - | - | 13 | CASGLSSSYEQYF | TGTGCCAGCGGTCTCTCCAGCTCCTACGAGCAGTACTTC
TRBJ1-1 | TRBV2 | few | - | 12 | CASSGNRAEAFF | TGTGCCAGCAGTGGAAACAGAGCTGAAGCTTTCTTT
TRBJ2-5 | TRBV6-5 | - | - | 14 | CASRLLASQETQYF | TGTGCCAGCAGACTCCTAGCGAGCCAAGAGACCCAGTACTTC
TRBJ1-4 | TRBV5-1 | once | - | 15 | CASSPFRVPNEKLFF | TGCGCCAGCAGCCCTTTCCGGGTGCCTAATGAAAAACTGTTTTTT
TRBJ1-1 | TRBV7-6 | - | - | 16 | CASSSLAGSMNTEAFF | TGTGCCAGCAGCTCATTAGCGGGATCTATGAACACTGAAGCTTTCTTT
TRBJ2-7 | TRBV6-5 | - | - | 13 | CASSPKLPLEQYF | TGTGCCAGCAGTCCCAAACTCCCCCTCGAGCAGTACTTC
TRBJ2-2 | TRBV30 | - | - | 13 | CAWSQTNTGELFF | TGTGCCTGGAGTCAAACGAACACCGGGGAGCTGTTTTTT
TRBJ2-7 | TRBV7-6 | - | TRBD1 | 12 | CASSPDRGEQYF | TGTGCCAGCAGCCCGGACAGGGGCGAGCAGTACTTC
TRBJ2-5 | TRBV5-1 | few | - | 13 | CASKQAFQETQYF | TGCGCCAGCAAACAGGCTTTCCAAGAGACCCAGTACTTC
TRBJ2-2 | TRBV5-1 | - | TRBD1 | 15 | CASNTQGTVGGELFF | TGCGCCAGCAACACCCAGGGGACAGTCGGAGGGGAGCTGTTTTTT
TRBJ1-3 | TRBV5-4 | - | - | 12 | CASSPGGNTIYF | TGTGCCAGCAGTCCCGGTGGAAACACCATATATTTT
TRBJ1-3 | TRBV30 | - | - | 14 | CAWSYGSSGNTIYF | TGTGCCTGGAGTTACGGGAGCTCTGGAAACACCATATATTTT
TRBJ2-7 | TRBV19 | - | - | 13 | CASSIGGNGEQYF | TGTGCCAGTAGTATAGGAGGGAACGGAGAGCAGTACTTC
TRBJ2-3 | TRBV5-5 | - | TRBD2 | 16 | CASSLGLAGRTDTQYF | TGTGCCAGCAGCTTGGGACTAGCGGGTCGCACAGATACGCAGTATTTT
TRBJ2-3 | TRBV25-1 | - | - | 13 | CASSVRVTDTQYF | TGTGCCAGCAGTGTGAGGGTTACAGATACGCAGTATTTT
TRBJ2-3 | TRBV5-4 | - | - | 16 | CASSHPAETSTDTQYF | TGTGCCAGCAGCCATCCAGCGGAAACTAGCACAGATACGCAGTATTTT
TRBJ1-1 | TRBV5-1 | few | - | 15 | CASRPQGFEGTEAFF | TGCGCCAGCAGACCTCAGGGGTTTGAAGGCACTGAAGCTTTCTTT
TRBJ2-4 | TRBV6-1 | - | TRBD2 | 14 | CASSFTSGGGIQYF | TGTGCCAGCAGTTTCACTAGCGGGGGAGGGATTCAGTACTTC
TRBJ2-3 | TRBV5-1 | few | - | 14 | CASSLDGGADTQYF | TGCGCCAGCAGCCTGGACGGGGGAGCAGATACGCAGTATTTT
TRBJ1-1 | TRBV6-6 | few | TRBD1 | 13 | CASSSPGTGEAFF | TGTGCCAGCAGCAGTCCCGGGACAGGGGAAGCTTTCTTT
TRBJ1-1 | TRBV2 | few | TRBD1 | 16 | CASRTPGQGAEAEAFF | TGTGCCAGCAGAACACCGGGACAGGGGGCAGAGGCTGAAGCTTTCTTT
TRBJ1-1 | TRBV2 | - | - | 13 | CASSDQGWTEAFF | TGTGCCAGCAGTGATCAGGGGTGGACTGAAGCTTTCTTT
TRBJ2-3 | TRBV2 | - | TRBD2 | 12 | CASTSGGDTQYF | TGTGCCAGCACTAGCGGGGGGGATACGCAGTATTTT
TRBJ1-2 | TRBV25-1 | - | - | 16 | CASSDARVFGVDGYTF | TGTGCCAGCAGTGATGCCAGGGTTTTCGGAGTGGATGGCTACACCTTC
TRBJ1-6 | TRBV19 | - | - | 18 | CASSLYGLPSSYNSPLHF | TGTGCCAGTAGTTTATACGGTCTGCCGAGCTCCTATAATTCACCCCTCCACTTT
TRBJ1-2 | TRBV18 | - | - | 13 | CASSLGHNYGYTF | TGTGCCAGCTCACTGGGACATAACTATGGCTACACCTTC
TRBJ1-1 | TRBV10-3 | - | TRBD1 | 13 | CAISGRTGGAAFF | TGTGCCATCAGTGGTCGGACAGGTGGCGCCGCTTTCTTT
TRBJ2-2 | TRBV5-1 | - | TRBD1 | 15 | CASKTGTGNTGELFF | TGCGCCAGCAAAACCGGGACAGGGAATACCGGGGAGCTGTTTTTT
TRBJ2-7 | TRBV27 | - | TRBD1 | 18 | CASSLSSGGVGPSYEQYF | TGTGCCAGCAGTTTATCTTCAGGGGGCGTAGGTCCCTCCTACGAGCAGTACTTC
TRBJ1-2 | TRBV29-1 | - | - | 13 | CSVVIDPSGGYTF | TGCAGCGTTGTCATAGACCCAAGCGGCGGCTACACCTTC
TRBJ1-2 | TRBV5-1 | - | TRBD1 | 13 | CASSLTGGDGYTF | TGCGCCAGCAGCTTGACAGGGGGCGATGGCTACACCTTC